The 22 T cell receptor beta chains presented below share a single source sample, sequenced in a study of identical twins. TCRdb re-called the 5' RACE reads with MiXCR, one entry per CDR3 protein. This table has fewer than 900,000 distinct CDR3 sequences, about 18% appearing once. This sample was shared with a second study, whose subject was T cells expressing NK-cell markers.

Sequencing was carried out using PBMCs. These receptor sequences come from a woman between 18 and 30 years old in good health.

The chain couples TRBV6-1 to TRBJ2-5; D not resolved. From germline, CDR1 is MNHNS and CDR2 SASEGT. The CDR3 has 14 residues. The V gene lost 3 bases and the J gene lost 1 base, with 9 bases spanning the gap. DNA of the CDR3: TGTGCCAGCAGTGACTGGTCGTTCCAAGAGACCCAGTACTTC. Translating it yields CASSDWSFQETQYF.

The gene calls are TRBV20-1 and TRBJ1-1; D gene ambiguous. Trimming removed 3 bases from V and 1 base from J, with 9 bases in between. Germline V gene lookup returns CDR1 DFQATT and CDR2 SNEGSKA (reference sequence). The CDR3 totals 13 residues. The CDR3 is CSASFTANTEAFF. CDR3 nucleotide sequence: TGCAGTGCTAGCTTTACAGCGAACACTGAAGCTTTCTTT.

The sample holds one count of this clonotype. The chain joins TRBV3-1 to TRBJ2-5, with D perhaps matching TRBD1 or TRBD2 (5 bases each). CDR1 is LGHDT, CDR2 YNNKEL, per germline (reference sequence). Trimming stripped 1 base from V and 7 bases from J, with 25 bases between. This CDR3 comprises 18 residues. CDR3: CASSQVWTGTDKRGTQYF. CDR3 nucleotide sequence: TGTGCCAGCAGCCAAGTATGGACCGGGACGGATAAAAGGGGGACCCAGTACTTC.

This clonotype was observed a few times. This sequence joins TRBV12-3 or TRBV12-4 and TRBJ2-1; 7 bases fit TRBD2. V was pared by 5 bases and J by 7 bases, with 8 bases of the junction left unmatched. This CDR3 contains 14 residues. CDR3 DNA: TGTGCCAGCAGTCCCGGGGGGTTCAGAAATGAGCAGTTCTTC. Translation: CASSPGGFRNEQFF.

The chain carries TRBV7-8 and TRBJ2-1; 11 bases fit TRBD2. The CDR3 runs to 16 residues. Per germline, CDR1 SGHVS and CDR2 FQNEAQ. V gave up 5 bases and J gave up 7 bases; unmatched junction bases: 10. In DNA, the CDR3 is TGTGCCAGCAGCACACCGGGACTAGCGGCCATGAATGAGCAGTTCTTC. It yields the protein CASSTPGLAAMNEQFF.

This clonotype was found many times. The chain carries TRBV6-5 and TRBJ1-6; D is unclear. This CDR3 has 18 amino acids. The V and J ends lost 1 base and 0 bases respectively, with 13 bases between them. Germline CDR1 and CDR2: MNHEY and SVGAGI. Here the CDR3 reads CASSYFLGRSSYNSPLHF. The CDR3 DNA reads TGTGCCAGCAGTTACTTTTTAGGAAGGAGCTCCTATAATTCACCCCTCCACTTT.

The chain recombines TRBV29-1 with TRBJ2-7; possible D gene TRBD1, 5 bases. The CDR3 is 13 amino acids. Germline V gives CDR1 SQVTM, CDR2 ANQGSEA. V lost 6 bases, J lost 5 bases, and 17 bases lay in between. CDR3: CSVGRSGPDEQYF. The CDR3 DNA is TGCAGCGTGGGGCGGTCAGGCCCCGACGAGCAGTACTTC.

This clonotype came up many times. This chain connects TRBV10-1 to TRBJ2-3; D remains unclear. Deletions cut 3 bases from V and 5 bases from J, with 12 bases between. The CDR3 is 14 residues long. Germline V gene lookup returns CDR1 WNHNN and CDR2 SYGVQD (reference sequence). The CDR3 bases are TGCGCCAGCAGTGATCACAGCGCTCGAGATACGCAGTATTTT. Amino acid sequence: CASSDHSARDTQYF.

The chain is built from TRBV5-1 and TRBJ2-3; D may be TRBD1 (6 bases). Per the germline V gene, CDR1 is SGHRS and CDR2 is YFSETQ. The CDR3 runs to 16 residues. Trimming took 4 bases from V and 0 from J, leaving 15 bases between them. The chain's CDR3 is CASSDYGQPSTDTQYF. The CDR3 DNA is TGCGCCAGCAGCGATTACGGACAGCCTAGCACAGATACGCAGTATTTT.

This clonotype has more than one count but fewer than ten. This sequence joins TRBV29-1 and TRBJ2-2; no clear D gene. This CDR3 comprises 13 residues. Germline V CDR1 and CDR2: SQVTM, ANQGSEA. Trimming took 4 bases from V and 6 from J, leaving 12 bases between them. CDR3 bases: TGCAGCGTTGTTGGCCGACTTCCCGGGGAGCTGTTTTTT. It specifies CSVVGRLPGELFF.

The chain uses TRBV10-3 and TRBJ2-7; maybe TRBD1 (6 bases). The CDR3 covers 13 residues. V was cut by 8 bases and J by 6 bases, with 17 bases left in between. Germline CDR1 and CDR2: ENHRY and SYGVKD. CDR3 protein: CAIGGQGKGEQYF. The CDR3, as DNA: TGTGCCATCGGCGGGCAGGGGAAAGGCGAGCAGTACTTC.

V usage is TRBV20-1 and J usage is TRBJ2-5, with D hard to call. Trimming removed 1 base from V and 5 bases from J, with 8 bases in between. Germline-derived CDR1 and CDR2 are DFQATT and SNEGSKA (reference sequence). The CDR3 extends over 12 amino acids. CDR3 residues: CSARGPRETQYF. DNA for the CDR3: TGCAGTGCTAGAGGTCCAAGGGAGACCCAGTACTTC.

V gene TRBV13 combines with J gene TRBJ2-3; D uncertain. Trimming took 5 bases from V and 1 from J, leaving 7 bases between them. Germline assignment: CDR1 PRHDT and CDR2 FYEKMQ (reference sequence). The CDR3 extends over 13 amino acids. CDR3 nucleotides: TGTGCCAGCAGCCCCAAGGGCACAGATACGCAGTATTTT. Translated: CASSPKGTDTQYF.

The chain employs TRBV5-1 and TRBJ2-5, with TRBD2 matching 12 bases. V lost 4 bases to trimming and J lost 5 bases; unmatched junction nucleotides: 6. CDR3 length: 15 residues. From germline, CDR1 is SGHRS and CDR2 YFSETQ. CDR3 DNA: TGCGCCAGCAGCCGGGCGACTAGCGGGAGTGAGACCCAGTACTTC. Its translation: CASSRATSGSETQYF.

This clonotype was detected a few times. V and J are TRBV20-1 and TRBJ2-1; no definite D call. The germline V gene has CDR1 DFQATT and CDR2 SNEGSKA (reference sequence). The CDR3 extends over 15 amino acids. Trimming left V 1 base short and J 9 bases short, with 19 bases between. CDR3 sequence (DNA): TGCAGTGCTAGAGGACGGTACCTCTATCCCGGTGAGCAGTTCTTC. As protein: CSARGRYLYPGEQFF.

This chain uses TRBV6-1 with TRBJ2-7, with D hard to call. Germline assignment: CDR1 MNHNS and CDR2 SASEGT. Trimming stripped 6 bases from V and 5 bases from J, with 20 bases between. The CDR3 is made up of 15 amino acids. This CDR3 reads CASRPGPGPKDEQYF. In DNA, the CDR3 is TGTGCCAGCAGGCCTGGACCAGGCCCCAAGGACGAGCAGTACTTC.

The chain employs TRBV12-3 or TRBV12-4 and TRBJ2-3, with no clear D. The CDR3 sequence is 13 residues long. Trimming removed 5 bases at V and 6 bases at J, with 12 bases between. The CDR3 DNA sequence: TGTGCCAGCAGTACCGTTATCGGTGATACGCAGTATTTT. This gives the protein CASSTVIGDTQYF.

The chain employs TRBV6-5 and TRBJ1-3, with D unclear. Germline V gene data show CDR1 as MNHEY and CDR2 as SVGAGI. The CDR3 is 15 amino acids. V lost 0 bases, J lost 0 bases, and 6 bases lay in between. The chain's CDR3 is CASSYSEGSGNTIYF. The CDR3 nucleotides read TGTGCCAGCAGTTACTCTGAGGGCTCTGGAAACACCATATATTTT.

This clonotype was seen a handful of times. This chain joins TRBV5-1 and TRBJ1-1; possibly TRBD1 for D (5 bases). The V gene lost 0 bases and the J gene lost 1 base, with 13 bases spanning the gap. Germline CDR1 SGHRS, CDR2 YFSETQ. The CDR3 totals 16 residues. DNA of the CDR3: TGCGCCAGCAGCTTGGGCATTCAGGGACCGAACACTGAAGCTTTCTTT. This codes for CASSLGIQGPNTEAFF.

This clonotype was detected only a few times. This chain joins TRBV29-1 and TRBJ2-3; perhaps D is TRBD1 or TRBD2 (5 bases each). V was cut by 8 bases and J by 0 bases, with 12 bases left in between. This CDR3 is built from 13 residues. CDR1 and CDR2 (germline): SQVTM, ANQGSEA. This chain's CDR3 is CSFGTGSTDTQYF. DNA of the CDR3: TGCAGCTTTGGGACGGGGAGCACAGATACGCAGTATTTT.

V is TRBV4-3 and J is TRBJ2-3; 8 bases are shared with TRBD2. Germline assignment: CDR1 LGHNA and CDR2 YSLEER. V lost 0 bases to trimming and J lost 1 base; unmatched junction nucleotides: 6. The CDR3 covers 17 residues. The CDR3 bases are TGCGCCAGCAGCCAAGATCTGTCGACTAGCGGCACAGATACGCAGTATTTT. Protein: CASSQDLSTSGTDTQYF.

This clonotype was seen a few times. The V call is TRBV5-1, the J call TRBJ2-2, with 12 bases identical to TRBD2. CDR1 and CDR2 (germline): SGHRS, YFSETQ. Germline trimming cut 4 bases from V and 6 bases from J; bases unmatched to any gene: 7. The CDR3 extends over 16 amino acids. The CDR3 nucleotides are TGCGCCAGCAGCCAAGTGGCTAGCGGGAGGGCCGGGGAGCTGTTTTTT. Protein product: CASSQVASGRAGELFF.